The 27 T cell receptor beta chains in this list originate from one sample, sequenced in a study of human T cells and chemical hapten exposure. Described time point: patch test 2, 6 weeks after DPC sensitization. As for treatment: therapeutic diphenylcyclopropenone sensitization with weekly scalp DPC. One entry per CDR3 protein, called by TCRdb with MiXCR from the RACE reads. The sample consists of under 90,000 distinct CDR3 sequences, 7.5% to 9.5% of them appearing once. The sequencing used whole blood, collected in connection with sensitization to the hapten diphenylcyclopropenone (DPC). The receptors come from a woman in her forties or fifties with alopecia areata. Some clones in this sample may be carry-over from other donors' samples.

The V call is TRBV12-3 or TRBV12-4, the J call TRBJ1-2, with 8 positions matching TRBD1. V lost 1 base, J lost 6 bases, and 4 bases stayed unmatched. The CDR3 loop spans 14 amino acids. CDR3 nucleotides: TGTGCCAGCAGTTTAGTCAGGGGGCCTCATGGCTACACCTTC. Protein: CASSLVRGPHGYTF.

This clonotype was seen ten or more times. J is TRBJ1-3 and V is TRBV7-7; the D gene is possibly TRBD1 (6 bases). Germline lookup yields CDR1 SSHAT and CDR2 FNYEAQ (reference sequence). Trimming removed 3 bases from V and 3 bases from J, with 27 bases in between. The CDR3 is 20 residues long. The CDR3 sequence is CASSFTPIRSGGNYGNTIYF. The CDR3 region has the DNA TGTGCCAGCAGCTTTACCCCAATCCGTTCGGGGGGCAACTATGGAAACACCATATATTTT.

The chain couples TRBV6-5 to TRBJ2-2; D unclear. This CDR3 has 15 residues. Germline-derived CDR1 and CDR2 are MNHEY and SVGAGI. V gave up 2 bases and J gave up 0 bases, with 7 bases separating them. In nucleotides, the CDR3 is TGTGCCAGCAGTTACGGTGGGACGAACACCGGGGAGCTGTTTTTT. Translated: CASSYGGTNTGELFF.

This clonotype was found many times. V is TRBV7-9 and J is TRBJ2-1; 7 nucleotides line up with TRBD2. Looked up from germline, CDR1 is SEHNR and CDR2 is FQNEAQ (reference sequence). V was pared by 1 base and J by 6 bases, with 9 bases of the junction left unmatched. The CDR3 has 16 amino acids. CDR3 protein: CASSLGGGLPLNEQFF. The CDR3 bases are TGTGCCAGCAGCTTAGGGGGGGGACTACCCCTCAATGAGCAGTTCTTC.

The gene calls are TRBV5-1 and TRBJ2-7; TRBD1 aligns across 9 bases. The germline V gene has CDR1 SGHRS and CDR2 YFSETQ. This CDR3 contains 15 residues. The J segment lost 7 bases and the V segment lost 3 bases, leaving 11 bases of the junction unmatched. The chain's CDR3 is CASSSDSGTGLEQYF. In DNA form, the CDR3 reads TGCGCCAGCAGCTCAGATTCCGGGACAGGGCTAGAGCAGTACTTC.

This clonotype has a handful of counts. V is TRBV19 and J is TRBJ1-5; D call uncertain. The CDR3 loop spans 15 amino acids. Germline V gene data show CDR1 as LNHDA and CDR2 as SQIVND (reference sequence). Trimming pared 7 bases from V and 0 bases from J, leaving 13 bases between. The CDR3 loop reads CASIIRGNSNQPQHF. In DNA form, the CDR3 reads TGTGCCAGTATAATCCGAGGCAATAGCAATCAGCCCCAGCATTTT.

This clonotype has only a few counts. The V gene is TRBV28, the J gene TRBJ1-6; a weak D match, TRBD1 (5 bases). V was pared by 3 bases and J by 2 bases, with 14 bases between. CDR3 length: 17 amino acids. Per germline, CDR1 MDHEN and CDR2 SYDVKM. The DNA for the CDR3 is TGTGCCAGCAGTTTTTCAGGGATTAGCGCCTATAATTCACCCCTCCACTTT. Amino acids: CASSFSGISAYNSPLHF.

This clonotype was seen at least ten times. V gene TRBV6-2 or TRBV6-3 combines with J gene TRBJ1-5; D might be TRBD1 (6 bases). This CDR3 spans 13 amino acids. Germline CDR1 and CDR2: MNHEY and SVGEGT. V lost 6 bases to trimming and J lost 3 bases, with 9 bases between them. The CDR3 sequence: CASSRQDNQPQHF. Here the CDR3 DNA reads TGTGCCAGCAGCCGACAGGACAATCAGCCCCAGCATTTT.

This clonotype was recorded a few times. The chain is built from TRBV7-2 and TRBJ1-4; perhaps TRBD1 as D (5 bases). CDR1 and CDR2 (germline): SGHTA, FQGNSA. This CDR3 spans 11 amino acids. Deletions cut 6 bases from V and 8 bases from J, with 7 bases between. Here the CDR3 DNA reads TGTGCCAGCAGGTCAGGGGAAAAACTGTTTTTT. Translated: CASRSGEKLFF.

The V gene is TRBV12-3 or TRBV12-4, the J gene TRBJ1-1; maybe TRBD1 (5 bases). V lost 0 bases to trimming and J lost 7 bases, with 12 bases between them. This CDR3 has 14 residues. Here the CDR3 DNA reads TGTGCCAGCAGTTTAGCTCCATGGGGGTATGAAGCTTTCTTT. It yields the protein CASSLAPWGYEAFF.

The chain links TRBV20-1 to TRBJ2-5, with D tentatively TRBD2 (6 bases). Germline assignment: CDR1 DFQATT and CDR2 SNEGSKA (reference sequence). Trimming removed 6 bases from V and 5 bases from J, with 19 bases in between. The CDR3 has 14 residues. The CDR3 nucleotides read TGCAGTGCCCCATACGGAGGGCCTAGGGAGACCCAGTACTTC. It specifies CSAPYGGPRETQYF.

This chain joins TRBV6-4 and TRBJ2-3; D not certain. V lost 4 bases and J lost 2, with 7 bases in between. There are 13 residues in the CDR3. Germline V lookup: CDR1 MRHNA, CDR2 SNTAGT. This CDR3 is CASSGIATDTQYF. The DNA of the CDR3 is TGTGCCAGCAGTGGGATAGCCACAGATACGCAGTATTTT.

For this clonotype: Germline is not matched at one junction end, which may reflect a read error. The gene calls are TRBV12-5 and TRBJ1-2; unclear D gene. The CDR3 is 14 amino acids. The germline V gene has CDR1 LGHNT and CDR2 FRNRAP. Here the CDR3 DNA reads TGTGCTAGTGGTTTACGGGAAGGGTACTATGGCTGCACCTTC. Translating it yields CASGLREGYYGCTF.

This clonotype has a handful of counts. The CDR3 bases are TGTGCCAGCAGTCCCCTAGAGGGCACGCGGGAGACCCAGTACTTC. As protein: CASSPLEGTRETQYF. V usage is TRBV28 and J usage is TRBJ2-5; possible D gene TRBD2, 5 bases. This CDR3 is built from 15 residues. Trimming cost V 5 bases and J 5 bases, with 18 bases left between them. The V gene's germline CDR1 is MDHEN and CDR2 SYDVKM. The full variable domain, its missing parts supplied by reference TRBV28 and TRBJ2-5, is DVKVTQSSRYLVKRTGEKVFLECVQDMDHENMFWYRQDPGLGLRLIYFSYDVKMKEKGDIPEGYSVSREKKERFSLILESASTNQTSMYLCASSPLEGTRETQYFGPGTRLLVL.

The CDR3, as DNA: TGCAGTGCTAGAGATCCTAGCGGGGGGGCCGCTACGCAGTATTTT. Amino acids: CSARDPSGGAATQYF. The chain links TRBV20-1 to TRBJ2-3; 12 bases match TRBD2. V shed 0 bases, J shed 8 bases, and the junction held 6 bases outside the gene matches. Germline-derived CDR1 and CDR2 are DFQATT and SNEGSKA (reference sequence). CDR3 size: 15 residues.

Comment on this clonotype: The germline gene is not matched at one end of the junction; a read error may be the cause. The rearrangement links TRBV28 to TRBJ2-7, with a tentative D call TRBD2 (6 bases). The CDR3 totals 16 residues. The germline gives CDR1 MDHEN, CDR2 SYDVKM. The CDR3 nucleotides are TGTGCCAGCAGTTTATTGGGAAGCGGGCCCTCCAACGAGCAGTACTTC. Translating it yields CASSLLGSGPSNEQYF.

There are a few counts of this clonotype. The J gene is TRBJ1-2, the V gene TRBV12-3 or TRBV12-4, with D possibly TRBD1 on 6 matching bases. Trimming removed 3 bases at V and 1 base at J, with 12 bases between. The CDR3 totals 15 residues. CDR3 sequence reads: CASSFRGIGNYGYTF. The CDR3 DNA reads TGTGCCAGCAGTTTTAGGGGGATAGGTAACTATGGCTACACCTTC.

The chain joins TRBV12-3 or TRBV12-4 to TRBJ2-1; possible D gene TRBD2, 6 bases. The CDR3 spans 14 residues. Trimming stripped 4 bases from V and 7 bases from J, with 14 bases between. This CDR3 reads CASSSRDSRNEQFF. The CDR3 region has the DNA TGTGCCAGCAGTTCCCGGGACTCGAGGAATGAGCAGTTCTTC.

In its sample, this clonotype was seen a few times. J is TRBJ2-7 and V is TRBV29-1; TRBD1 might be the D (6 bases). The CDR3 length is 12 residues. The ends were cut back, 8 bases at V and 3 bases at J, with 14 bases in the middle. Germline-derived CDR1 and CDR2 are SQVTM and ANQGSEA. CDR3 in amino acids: CSYRDSLYEQYF. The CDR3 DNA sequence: TGCAGCTACAGGGATAGCCTCTACGAGCAGTACTTC.

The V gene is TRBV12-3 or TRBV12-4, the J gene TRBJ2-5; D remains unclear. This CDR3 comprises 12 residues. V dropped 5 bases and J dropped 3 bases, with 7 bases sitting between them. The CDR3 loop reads CASSRWKETQYF. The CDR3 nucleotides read TGTGCCAGCAGTCGGTGGAAAGAGACCCAGTACTTC.

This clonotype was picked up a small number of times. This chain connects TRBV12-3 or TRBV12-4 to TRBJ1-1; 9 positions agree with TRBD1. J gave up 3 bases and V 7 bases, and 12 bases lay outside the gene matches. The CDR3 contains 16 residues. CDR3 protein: CASKPGTGIRDTEAFF. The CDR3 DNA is TGTGCCAGCAAACCCGGGACAGGGATACGGGACACTGAAGCTTTCTTT.

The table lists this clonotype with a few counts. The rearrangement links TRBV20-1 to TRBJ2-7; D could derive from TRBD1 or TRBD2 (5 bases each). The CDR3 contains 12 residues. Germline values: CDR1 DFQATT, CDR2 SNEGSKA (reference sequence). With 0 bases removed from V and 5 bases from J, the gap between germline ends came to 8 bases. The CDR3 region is CSARDQGDEQYF. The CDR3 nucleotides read TGCAGTGCTAGAGATCAGGGAGACGAGCAGTACTTC.

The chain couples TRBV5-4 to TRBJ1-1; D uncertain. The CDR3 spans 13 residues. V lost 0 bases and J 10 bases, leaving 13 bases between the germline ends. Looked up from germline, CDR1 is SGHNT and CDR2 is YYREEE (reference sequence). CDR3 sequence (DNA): TGTGCCAGCAGCTTGGTTGTAGGGCAAGGAGCTTTCTTT. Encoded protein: CASSLVVGQGAFF.

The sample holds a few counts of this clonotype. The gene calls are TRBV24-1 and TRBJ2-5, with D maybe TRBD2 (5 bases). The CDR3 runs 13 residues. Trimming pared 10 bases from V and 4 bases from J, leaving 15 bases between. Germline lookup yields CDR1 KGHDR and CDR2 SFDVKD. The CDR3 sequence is CATGPPGLETQYF. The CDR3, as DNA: TGTGCCACTGGGCCCCCGGGGTTAGAGACCCAGTACTTC.

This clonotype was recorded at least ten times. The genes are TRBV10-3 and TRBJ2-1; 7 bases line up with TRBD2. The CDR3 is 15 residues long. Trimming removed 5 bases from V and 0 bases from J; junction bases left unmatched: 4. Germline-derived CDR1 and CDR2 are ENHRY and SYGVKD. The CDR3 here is CAISPGTNSYNEQFF. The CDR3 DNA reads TGTGCCATCAGTCCCGGGACTAACTCCTACAATGAGCAGTTCTTC.

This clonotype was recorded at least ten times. CDR3 sequence: CSANGGGADTQYF. CDR3 nucleotide sequence: TGCAGCGCTAACGGTGGGGGAGCGGATACGCAGTATTTT. This chain links TRBV29-1 with TRBJ2-3; D may be TRBD1 or TRBD2 (5 bases each). The CDR3 sequence is 13 residues long. CDR1 and CDR2 from the germline V gene are SQVTM and ANQGSEA. V dropped 7 bases and J dropped 6 bases, with 17 bases sitting between them.

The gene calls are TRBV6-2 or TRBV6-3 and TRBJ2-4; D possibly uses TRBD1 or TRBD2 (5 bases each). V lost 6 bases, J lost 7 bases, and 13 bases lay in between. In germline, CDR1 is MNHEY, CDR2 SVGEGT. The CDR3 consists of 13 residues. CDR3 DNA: TGTGCCAGCAGCACCCGGGACCCTAACATTCAGTACTTC. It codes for CASSTRDPNIQYF.